These 30 T cell receptor beta chains were sequenced from one sample in a study of T-cell memory formation after mild COVID-19. TCRdb re-called the 5' RACE reads with MiXCR, one entry per CDR3 protein. The sample includes 140,000 or so distinct CDR3 sequences, around 15% seen only once; the top ten take around 30%. Sequenced sample: PBMCs or a T cell subset sorted from them (not recorded which). These receptors all come from an adult woman who had mild COVID-19 (a few samples of this study predate the infection). Cell type and time point are not known.

This clonotype was seen repeatedly, ten times or more. The chain links TRBV6-2 or TRBV6-3 to TRBJ1-5, with D possibly TRBD1 on 6 matching bases. V was trimmed by 6 bases and J by 5 bases, leaving 11 bases between them. Germline V gene data show CDR1 as MNHEY and CDR2 as SVGEGT. The CDR3 extends over 13 amino acids. The CDR3 DNA follows: TGTGCCAGCAGCAGGGGCAATTATCAGCCCCAGCATTTT. This gives the protein CASSRGNYQPQHF.

This clonotype was seen a few times. The J gene is TRBJ2-1, the V gene TRBV7-6; D remains unclear. V shed 3 bases and J shed 5 bases, with 5 bases lying between them. The CDR3 has 12 residues. The germline V gene has CDR1 SGHVS and CDR2 FNYEAQ. The CDR3 spells CASSLYNNEQFF. CDR3 nucleotide sequence: TGTGCCAGCAGCTTGTATAACAATGAGCAGTTCTTC.

The rearrangement joins TRBV2 to TRBJ2-7; the D gene is possibly TRBD2 (6 bases). The CDR3 spans 13 residues. Trimming pared 6 bases from V and 4 bases from J, leaving 13 bases between. Germline CDR1 reads SNHLY; CDR2 reads FYNNEI. The CDR3 protein is CASRVNGGYEQYF. CDR3 nucleotide sequence: TGTGCCAGCAGGGTCAATGGGGGGTACGAGCAGTACTTC.

Many counts were recorded for this clonotype. V and J are TRBV7-9 and TRBJ2-7, with TRBD1 identical over 8 bases. This CDR3 has 13 amino acids. Germline-derived CDR1 and CDR2 are SEHNR and FQNEAQ (reference sequence). The V and J ends lost 5 bases and 3 bases, in that order; junction bases with no gene match: 3. CDR3 nucleotides: TGTGCCAGCAGCCCAACAGGGGGCTACGAGCAGTACTTC. Its translation: CASSPTGGYEQYF.

V usage is TRBV29-1 and J usage is TRBJ2-2, with D tentatively TRBD2 (6 bases). Trimming took off 6 bases at V and 1 base at J, with 21 bases between the two ends. CDR1 and CDR2 (germline): SQVTM, ANQGSEA. The CDR3 runs 17 residues. CDR3 loop: CSVLNPGAELNTGELFF. CDR3 coding DNA: TGCAGCGTCCTCAACCCGGGAGCGGAGCTGAACACCGGGGAGCTGTTTTTT.

The table lists this clonotype with many counts. In DNA form, the CDR3 reads TGTGCCTGGAGCGTGGCCTACGAGCAGTACTTC. It is translated as CAWSVAYEQYF. The J gene is TRBJ2-7, the V gene TRBV30, with no clear D. There are 11 residues in the CDR3. Germline assignment: CDR1 GTSNPN and CDR2 SVGIG (reference sequence). Between the trimmed V and J ends, which lost 3 bases and 2 bases, there was a span of 5 bases.

This clonotype appeared a few times. The chain links TRBV4-3 to TRBJ2-7, with TRBD2 matching 13 bases. Germline V gene lookup returns CDR1 LGHNA and CDR2 YSLEER. The V gene end was trimmed by 1 base and the J gene end by 7 bases; junction bases not matched to a gene: 10. This CDR3 is 17 amino acids long. The CDR3 bases are TGCGCCAGCAGCCAAGGACTAGCGGGAGGTTTGGTATGGGAGCAGTACTTC. Its translation: CASSQGLAGGLVWEQYF.

This sequence joins TRBV9 and TRBJ1-1, with D possibly matching TRBD1 (5 bases). Germline V gene data show CDR1 as SGDLS and CDR2 as YYNGEE. This CDR3 comprises 14 residues. V was cut by 4 bases and J by 6 bases, with 16 bases left in between. CDR3 DNA: TGTGCCAGCAGCCCCATTGTGGCAGGGCCTGAAGCTTTCTTT. Residues: CASSPIVAGPEAFF.

This clonotype was detected a few times. The V call is TRBV6-5, the J call TRBJ1-6; a possible D gene is TRBD1 (6 bases). From germline, CDR1 is MNHEY and CDR2 SVGAGI. The CDR3 consists of 14 residues. V gave up 8 bases and J gave up 8 bases, with 16 bases separating them. DNA of the CDR3: TGTGCCAGCGGGCCGTCTGGGGGCTATTCACCCCTCCACTTT. This codes for CASGPSGGYSPLHF.

The V call is TRBV12-3 or TRBV12-4, the J call TRBJ2-7, with 11 bases lining up with TRBD2. The CDR3 contains 16 residues. V was pared by 1 base and J by 0 bases, with 2 bases of the junction left unmatched. CDR3 loop: CASSLELAGVSYEQYF. Written as DNA, the CDR3 is TGTGCCAGCAGTTTAGAACTAGCGGGAGTCTCCTACGAGCAGTACTTC.

The chain uses TRBV20-1 and TRBJ2-1; 8 bases map to TRBD2. Germline V gives CDR1 DFQATT, CDR2 SNEGSKA (reference sequence). Losses at the gene ends were 0 bases for V and 0 bases for J; bases not matched to a gene: 7. This CDR3 has 17 amino acids. The CDR3 is CSARDKRGLFSYNEQFF. CDR3 coding DNA: TGCAGTGCTAGAGATAAGCGGGGGCTCTTCTCCTACAATGAGCAGTTCTTC.

The chain uses TRBV4-3 and TRBJ1-5; TRBD1 is a possible D gene (5 bases). From germline, CDR1 is LGHNA and CDR2 YSLEER. This CDR3 spans 16 amino acids. V lost 1 base and J lost 3, with 13 bases in between. Here the CDR3 reads CASSQATGAINQPQHF. DNA for the CDR3: TGCGCCAGCAGCCAAGCCACAGGAGCAATCAATCAGCCCCAGCATTTT.

The chain uses TRBV2 and TRBJ2-7, with 7 positions matching TRBD2. Germline values: CDR1 SNHLY, CDR2 FYNNEI. Trimming cost V 4 bases and J 1 base; bases outside gene matches: 13. This CDR3 is 17 amino acids long. The DNA of the CDR3 is TGTGCCAGCAGTGGAGGCCCAGCGGGATTTTCTTCCTACGAGCAGTACTTC. Translation: CASSGGPAGFSSYEQYF.

The chain carries TRBV7-2 and TRBJ2-1; 7 nucleotides line up with TRBD2. The CDR3 totals 15 residues. Germline assignment: CDR1 SGHTA and CDR2 FQGNSA. The J segment lost 0 bases and the V segment lost 4 bases, leaving 3 bases of the junction unmatched. CDR3 residues: CASSSWEGSYNEQFF. The CDR3 region has the DNA TGTGCCAGCAGCTCATGGGAGGGCTCCTACAATGAGCAGTTCTTC.

The rearrangement uses TRBV29-1 and TRBJ2-5; TRBD1 matches 9 bases. CDR1 and CDR2 (germline): SQVTM, ANQGSEA. The junction had 3 bases not matched to a gene; V was cut back by 7 bases and J by 0 bases. CDR3 size: 13 residues. This CDR3 is CSADRGDQETQYF. For the CDR3, the DNA is TGCAGCGCCGACAGGGGGGACCAAGAGACCCAGTACTTC.

This chain connects TRBV12-3 or TRBV12-4 to TRBJ1-1; 7 bases match TRBD1. The junction had 9 bases not matched to a gene; V was cut back by 6 bases and J by 8 bases. CDR3 size: 13 residues. CDR3 sequence (DNA): TGTGCCAGCAGCTCAGGGGGTGCTGCCGAAGCTTTCTTT. This sequence encodes CASSSGGAAEAFF.

This clonotype was counted only a few times. The chain has TRBV5-1 and TRBJ2-1; 9 positions match TRBD2. CDR1 SGHRS and CDR2 YFSETQ come from the germline V gene. The CDR3 sequence is 16 residues long. The V segment lost 3 bases and the J segment 2 bases; nucleotides outside the gene matches: 6. The CDR3 here is CASSSGLAGPYNEQFF. The DNA for the CDR3 is TGCGCCAGCAGCTCAGGGCTAGCGGGGCCCTACAATGAGCAGTTCTTC.

This clonotype was seen a few times. This rearrangement joins TRBV7-6 to TRBJ2-7; 11 bases match TRBD1. The CDR3 consists of 16 residues. Losses at the gene ends were 1 base for V and 3 bases for J; bases not matched to a gene: 5. CDR1 is SGHVS and CDR2 is FNYEAQ in the germline V gene. The CDR3 sequence is CASSLGQGQGGYEQYF. The CDR3 DNA reads TGTGCCAGCAGCTTAGGGCAGGGACAGGGGGGCTACGAGCAGTACTTC.

This clonotype was picked up a small number of times. A much larger clone lies a single base off, so this may be a read error. The CDR3: CASSHYEQYF. For the CDR3, the DNA is TGTGCCAGCAGCCACTACGAGCAGTACTTC. This rearrangement joins TRBV11-2 to TRBJ2-7; D remains ambiguous. V was trimmed by 5 bases and J by 3 bases, leaving 2 bases between them. This CDR3 is built from 10 residues. In germline, CDR1 is SGHAT, CDR2 FQNNGV.

This clonotype was found a few times. The V call is TRBV4-3, the J call TRBJ2-7, with 7 bases aligning to TRBD2. The germline gives CDR1 LGHNA, CDR2 YSLEER. This CDR3 is 15 amino acids long. Trimming removed 0 bases from V and 1 base from J; junction bases left unmatched: 3. CDR3 DNA: TGCGCCAGCAGCCAAGAGAGCGGGACTTCCTACGAGCAGTACTTC. Protein: CASSQESGTSYEQYF.

This rearrangement joins TRBV20-1 to TRBJ2-5, with 7 bases matching TRBD2. There are 16 residues in the CDR3. CDR1 and CDR2 from the germline V gene are DFQATT and SNEGSKA (reference sequence). The ends lost 2 bases at V and 4 bases at J; junction bases unmatched: 13. As DNA, the CDR3 is TGCAGTGCTAGACGCCTTTTGGCGGGGGTCACAGAGACCCAGTACTTC. It specifies CSARRLLAGVTETQYF.

This clonotype came up a few times. J is TRBJ2-7 and V is TRBV30; D possibly corresponds to TRBD1 (6 bases). V was cut by 0 bases and J by 5 bases, with 11 bases left in between. Germline CDR1 reads GTSNPN; CDR2 reads SVGIG (reference sequence). The CDR3 length is 13 residues. CDR3 loop: CAWSVDSINEQYF. CDR3 sequence (DNA): TGTGCCTGGAGTGTGGACAGTATTAACGAGCAGTACTTC.

There are many counts of this clonotype. This chain uses TRBV15 with TRBJ2-2, with 12 bases that match TRBD2. CDR3 length: 17 amino acids. The trim removed 6 bases at V and 3 bases at J, leaving 8 bases unmatched. CDR1 and CDR2 (germline): LNHNV, YYDKDF (reference sequence). The DNA for the CDR3 is TGTGCCACCAGTACGACTAGCGGGAGTCTATACACCGGGGAGCTGTTTTTT. Amino acid sequence: CATSTTSGSLYTGELFF.

A few counts support this clonotype. This chain uses TRBV6-2 or TRBV6-3 with TRBJ2-1; D gene unclear. This CDR3 is built from 12 residues. Trimming shortened V by 6 bases and J by 2 bases, and 5 bases separated the two germline ends. Germline V gives CDR1 MNHEY, CDR2 SVGEGT. The CDR3 reads CASRWAYNEQFF. The CDR3 DNA is TGTGCCAGCAGGTGGGCCTACAATGAGCAGTTCTTC.

By frequency in the sample, this clonotype is medium-sized (0.01 to 0.1%). The chain combines TRBV7-8 with TRBJ2-2, with D perhaps given as TRBD1 or TRBD2 (6 bases each). This CDR3 is 18 amino acids long. Between the trimmed V and J ends, which lost 3 bases and 4 bases, there was a span of 21 bases. Germline values: CDR1 SGHVS, CDR2 FQNEAQ. The CDR3 sequence: CASSFFWNREDGTGELFF. CDR3 DNA: TGTGCCAGCAGCTTTTTTTGGAACAGGGAGGACGGCACCGGGGAGCTGTTTTTT.

The V call is TRBV5-1, the J call TRBJ1-1; D may be TRBD1 (5 bases). With 6 bases removed from V and 0 bases from J, the gap between germline ends came to 9 bases. Germline loops: CDR1 SGHRS, CDR2 YFSETQ. This CDR3 has 13 amino acids. In DNA form, the CDR3 reads TGCGCCAGCAAACAGGCGATGAACACTGAAGCTTTCTTT. Translation: CASKQAMNTEAFF.

The chain recombines TRBV6-5 with TRBJ2-3; no clear D gene. Germline V gives CDR1 MNHEY, CDR2 SVGAGI. CDR3 length: 16 amino acids. Trimming cost V 4 bases and J 0 bases, with 14 bases left between them. The DNA of the CDR3 is TGTGCCAGCAGTTCCCAGTTCAGAGATAGCACAGATACGCAGTATTTT. Protein product: CASSSQFRDSTDTQYF.

Only a few counts were recorded for this clonotype. The chain links TRBV7-6 to TRBJ2-7; 10 nucleotides line up with TRBD2. Unmatched junction bases numbered 6, after V lost 5 bases and J lost 2 bases. Germline V gene lookup returns CDR1 SGHVS and CDR2 FNYEAQ. The CDR3 is made up of 15 amino acids. CDR3 sequence reads: CASSQLAGLTYEQYF. The CDR3 DNA sequence: TGTGCCAGCAGCCAACTAGCGGGACTAACCTACGAGCAGTACTTC.

V is TRBV5-6 and J is TRBJ1-6; 7 nucleotides match TRBD1. V trimming: 0 bases; J trimming: 9 bases; junction bases outside the gene matches: 3. This CDR3 is built from 14 residues. Germline CDR1 is SGHDT and CDR2 is YYEEEE. The CDR3, as DNA: TGTGCCAGCAGCTTGGGACAGGGTCCTTCACCCCTCCACTTT. It is translated as CASSLGQGPSPLHF.

This chain uses TRBV12-3 or TRBV12-4 with TRBJ2-1; D might be TRBD1 (6 bases). The CDR3 runs to 15 residues. V lost 6 bases and J lost 3, with 15 bases in between. CDR3 region: CASSLPGAGYNEQFF. The CDR3 DNA sequence: TGTGCCAGCAGCCTACCAGGGGCGGGCTACAATGAGCAGTTCTTC.